This TCR beta chain came from a study of molecular identifiers for immune sequencing clone quantification. General observations from the study: Molecules of identical TCR sharing a barcode could underestimate highly expanded clone sizes.

TCRdb reprocessed the PCR reads via MiXCR and lists one record per CDR3 protein. This table holds approximately 590,000 distinct CDR3 sequences, 25% found once. From germline, CDR1 is MDHEN and CDR2 SYDVKM. CDR3 length: 14 amino acids. The V gene end was trimmed by 7 bases and the J gene end by 8 bases; junction bases not matched to a gene: 12. This clonotype was found many times. Antigen: not known. V is TRBV28 and J is TRBJ2-3, with 7 bases that match TRBD2. The TCR sequence derives from a human donor in good health. Some libraries in this study had Jurkat cell RNA spiked in. The sequencing input was naive CD8+ T cells from blood, with Jurkat cell RNA spiked in. Subset: FACS-sorted CD8+CD4-CCR7+CD45RA+ naive T cells. DNA for the CDR3: TGTGCCAGCATGGCTAGCGGTACGGCGGTTACGCAGTATTTT. It codes for CASMASGTAVTQYF.